Following are 27 T cell receptor beta chains from one sample sequenced in a study of PD-L1 blockade in urothelial cancer (dated by TCRdb to the late 2010s). Libraries were prepared through the immunoSEQ multiplex PCR assay. TCRdb retrieved this table from immuneACCESS and kept in-frame rearrangements only. Not all clones are present; in checked studies, unresolved V genes account for under half, and no reason is known for the remainder. The table for this sample lists about 93,000 clones; roughly 90% of them were counted only once. The top ten clones comprise approximately 1.5% of the sample. The time point tag for this specimen amounts to: pretreatment peripheral blood. Sequences were derived from PBMCs, sampled around atezolizumab (anti-PD-L1) treatment. These receptors were collected from a man aged 55 to 70 with urothelial cancer.

The V and J genes are TRBV6-5 and TRBJ1-6; 7 nucleotides align to TRBD1. Germline CDR1 is MNHEY and CDR2 is SVGAGI. Trimming at V came to 6 bases and at J to 10 bases, leaving 9 bases not matched to a gene. This CDR3 is built from 14 residues. CDR3 loop: CASSQDRVSSPLHF. The CDR3 bases are TGTGCCAGCAGCCAAGACAGGGTGAGCTCACCCCTCCACTTT.

The chain couples TRBV5-6 to TRBJ2-3; 11 bases match TRBD2. Trimming took 4 bases from V and 8 from J; bases not matched to a gene: 9. The CDR3 is 15 residues long. Germline CDR1 reads SGHDT; CDR2 reads YYEEEE. The CDR3 reads CASSARTSGGGTQYF. For the CDR3, the DNA is TGTGCCAGCAGCGCCCGAACTAGCGGGGGCGGTACGCAGTATTTT. Full variable domain (rest looked up from reference TRBV5-6 and TRBJ2-3): DAGVTQSPTHLIKTRGQQVTLRCSPKSGHDTVSWYQQALGQGPQFIFQYYEEEERQRGNFPDRFSGHQFPNYSSELNVNALLLGDSALYLCASSARTSGGGTQYFGPGTRLTVL.

The chain combines TRBV7-2 with TRBJ2-5, with 8 bases fitting TRBD2. This CDR3 has 15 amino acids. Per germline, CDR1 SGHTA and CDR2 FQGNSA. The trim removed 1 base at V and 1 base at J, leaving 2 bases unmatched. CDR3 in amino acids: CASSLGTSLQETQYF. The CDR3 DNA is TGTGCCAGCAGCTTAGGGACTAGCCTCCAAGAGACCCAGTACTTC.

This chain links TRBV4-3 with TRBJ2-7; D might be TRBD2 (6 bases). V was trimmed by 4 bases and J by 2 bases, leaving 15 bases between them. CDR1 LGHNA and CDR2 YSLEER come from the germline V gene. CDR3 size: 15 residues. The CDR3 protein is CASSREVFQAYEQYF. The CDR3 DNA reads as TGCGCCAGCAGCCGGGAGGTGTTCCAGGCCTACGAGCAGTACTTC.

J is TRBJ1-1 and V is TRBV9, with D perhaps TRBD1 (5 bases). The germline CDR1 and CDR2 sequences are SGDLS and YYNGEE. Trimming pared 0 bases from V and 1 base from J, leaving 7 bases between. The CDR3 has 14 residues. The CDR3 reads CASSVGQRNTEAFF. Written as DNA, the CDR3 is TGTGCCAGCAGCGTAGGACAGCGGAACACTGAAGCTTTCTTT.

The V gene is TRBV4-2, the J gene TRBJ2-1, with D perhaps TRBD2 (6 bases). Trimming left V 1 base short and J 7 bases short, with 14 bases between. Looked up from germline, CDR1 is LGHNA and CDR2 is YNFKEQ. The CDR3 sequence is 15 residues long. CDR3 protein: CASSQVGGAGNEQFF. The CDR3 DNA sequence: TGTGCCAGCAGCCAAGTTGGAGGGGCTGGGAATGAGCAGTTCTTC.

This clone was seen only once. The gene calls are TRBV10-3 and TRBJ2-1; 8 bases map to TRBD1. Germline CDR1 ENHRY, CDR2 SYGVKD. CDR3 length: 16 amino acids. J was trimmed by 5 bases and V by 0 bases; bases with no gene match: 6. The CDR3 loop reads CAISESRTGSDNEQFF. DNA of the CDR3: TGTGCCATCAGTGAGTCTAGGACAGGGTCCGACAATGAGCAGTTCTTC.

The sample holds one count of this clone. The chain joins TRBV7-9 to TRBJ2-7; 7 bases line up with TRBD1. Germline CDR1 is SEHNR and CDR2 is FQNEAQ (reference sequence). The CDR3 runs 13 residues. Trimming removed 5 bases from V and 3 bases from J; junction bases left unmatched: 4. CDR3 amino acids: CASSTGQFYEQYF. CDR3 nucleotides: TGTGCCAGCAGCACGGGACAGTTCTACGAGCAGTACTTC.

This clone was detected once. J is TRBJ2-1 and V is TRBV5-6; weak D call: TRBD2 (6 bases). This CDR3 comprises 15 residues. The V and J ends lost 0 bases and 2 bases respectively, with 9 bases between them. CDR1 and CDR2 from the germline V gene are SGHDT and YYEEEE. As DNA, the CDR3 is TGTGCCAGCAGCTTGGGCGGAGGGACCTACAATGAGCAGTTCTTC. It specifies CASSLGGGTYNEQFF.

Of note for this clone: This sample also contains other DNA sequences that code for the same CDR3. The CDR3 here is CASSDQGSTYEQYF. DNA for the CDR3: TGTGCCAGCAGTGACCAGGGTTCGACCTACGAGCAGTACTTC. This chain links TRBV2 with TRBJ2-7; possible D gene TRBD1, 5 bases. This CDR3 is 14 amino acids long. CDR1 and CDR2 (germline): SNHLY, FYNNEI. Trimming removed 3 bases at V and 2 bases at J, with 11 bases between. The full variable domain, its missing parts supplied by reference TRBV2 and TRBJ2-7, is EPEVTQTPSHQVTQMGQEVILRCVPISNHLYFYWYRQILGQKVEFLVSFYNNEISEKSEIFDDQFSVERPDGSNFTLKIRSTKLEDSAMYFCASSDQGSTYEQYFGPGTRLTVT.

CDR3 sequence (DNA): TGCGCCAGCAGCCAAGATCTTGGGACAGGGGGTGAAAAACTGTTTTTT. It encodes CASSQDLGTGGEKLFF. The J gene is TRBJ1-4, the V gene TRBV4-3; 11 bases align to TRBD1. The V segment lost 0 bases and the J segment 7 bases; nucleotides outside the gene matches: 4. Per the germline V gene, CDR1 is LGHNA and CDR2 is YSLEER. This CDR3 is 16 amino acids long.

The chain couples TRBV30 to TRBJ1-3; 9 bases are shared with TRBD1. This CDR3 has 15 amino acids. From germline, CDR1 is GTSNPN and CDR2 SVGIG (reference sequence). The trim removed 3 bases at V and 0 bases at J, leaving 3 bases unmatched. CDR3 in DNA: TGTGCCTGGAGCGGGACAGGGAACTCTGGAAACACCATATATTTT. Translation: CAWSGTGNSGNTIYF.

This clone was found once. The rearrangement joins TRBV4-1 to TRBJ1-2, with D perhaps matching TRBD1 (6 bases). The germline CDR1 and CDR2 sequences are MGHRA and YSYEKL. V was shortened by 1 base and J by 11 bases, with 23 bases between the two germline ends. The CDR3 consists of 16 residues. The CDR3: CASSQVSGGQRGGYTF. The CDR3 region has the DNA TGCGCCAGCAGCCAAGTCTCGGGGGGGCAGAGGGGTGGGTACACCTTC.

The chain recombines TRBV4-1 with TRBJ1-1, with 9 bases identical to TRBD1. V shed 1 base and J 3 bases; nucleotides not matched to a gene: 3. Germline CDR1 is MGHRA and CDR2 is YSYEKL. The CDR3 runs to 15 residues. CDR3 nucleotides: TGCGCCAGCAGCCAAGGGAGACAGGGGGACACTGAAGCTTTCTTT. Translating it yields CASSQGRQGDTEAFF.

This chain uses TRBV5-6 with TRBJ1-3; 10 bases fit TRBD1. CDR1 is SGHDT and CDR2 is YYEEEE in the germline V gene. The V and J ends lost 3 bases and 4 bases, in that order; junction bases with no gene match: 13. The CDR3 loop spans 18 amino acids. The CDR3 spells CASSSSSGTGDSGNTIYF. CDR3 DNA sequence: TGTGCCAGCAGCTCAAGTTCCGGGACAGGGGATTCGGGAAACACCATATATTTT.

The rearrangement uses TRBV4-1 and TRBJ2-2; TRBD1 aligns across 9 bases. CDR1 MGHRA and CDR2 YSYEKL come from the germline V gene. With V trimmed by 4 bases and J by 2 bases, 5 bases remained unmatched. The CDR3 runs 16 residues. CDR3 DNA sequence: TGCGCCAGCAGCCGTTCGGGACAGGGCAACACCGGGGAGCTGTTTTTT. Its protein is CASSRSGQGNTGELFF.

V and J are TRBV2 and TRBJ2-7; 8 nucleotides align to TRBD2. The CDR3 has 15 amino acids. Unmatched junction bases numbered 13, after V lost 9 bases and J lost 3 bases. Germline values: CDR1 SNHLY, CDR2 FYNNEI. CDR3 amino acids: CASRTGGYRGYEQYF. For the CDR3, the DNA is TGTGCCAGTAGAACGGGGGGGTACCGGGGCTACGAGCAGTACTTC.

The chain recombines TRBV29-1 with TRBJ2-1; 7 bases match TRBD2. Looked up from germline, CDR1 is SQVTM and CDR2 is ANQGSEA. V gave up 7 bases and J gave up 9 bases; unmatched junction bases: 9. The CDR3 has 12 amino acids. The CDR3 protein is CSGGGASGEQFF. CDR3 DNA sequence: TGCAGCGGCGGGGGTGCCTCGGGTGAGCAGTTCTTC.

DNA of the CDR3: TGTGCCCGGGGAGGGCAGATCGCAACTAATGAAAAACTGTTTTTT. Residues: CARGGQIATNEKLFF. The chain employs TRBV25-1 and TRBJ1-4, with unresolved D. The CDR3 runs 15 residues. Germline loops: CDR1 MGHDK, CDR2 SYGVNS. Trimming cost V 11 bases and J 0 bases, with 16 bases left between them.

The chain links TRBV5-5 to TRBJ1-1; no clear D. The length of the CDR3 is 15 residues. Germline V gives CDR1 SGHKS, CDR2 YYEKEE (reference sequence). Trimming left V 2 bases short and J 3 bases short, with 14 bases between. The CDR3 DNA reads TGTGCCAGCAGCTTTGGGATTGGGGAGGACACTGAAGCTTTCTTT. It encodes CASSFGIGEDTEAFF.

This rearrangement joins TRBV29-1 to TRBJ2-1; 8 nucleotides align to TRBD2. V trimming: 4 bases; J trimming: 5 bases; junction bases outside the gene matches: 10. The CDR3 contains 15 residues. The V gene's germline CDR1 is SQVTM and CDR2 ANQGSEA. CDR3 bases: TGCAGCGTTGGAGGGCTAGCGGGCCTTAACAATGAGCAGTTCTTC. Its translation: CSVGGLAGLNNEQFF.

The CDR3 DNA follows: TGTGCCAGCAGCCCGACCGCTACGGGGGGGCCAGCAGATACGCAGTATTTT. Protein sequence: CASSPTATGGPADTQYF. The genes are TRBV5-4 and TRBJ2-3, with 8 bases fitting TRBD2. The CDR3 has 17 residues. The V and J ends lost 4 bases and 4 bases, in that order; junction bases with no gene match: 14. The germline V gene encodes CDR1 SGHNT and CDR2 YYREEE (reference sequence).

The V and J genes are TRBV2 and TRBJ1-2; 8 nucleotides agree with TRBD1. The CDR3 is 18 residues long. CDR1 is SNHLY, CDR2 FYNNEI, per germline. J was trimmed by 0 bases and V by 5 bases; bases with no gene match: 14. The CDR3 bases are TGTGCCAGCAGTTTTCAAACCGGGACAGGCGCAGCTAACTATGGCTACACCTTC. It encodes CASSFQTGTGAANYGYTF.

V usage is TRBV6-1 and J usage is TRBJ2-5; 8 bases match TRBD1. In germline, CDR1 is MNHNS, CDR2 SASEGT. The CDR3 length is 13 residues. After removal of 5 bases from V and 5 bases from J, the junction contained 4 bases not matched to a gene. The CDR3, as DNA: TGTGCCAGCAGTAGTACAGGGGGGGAGACCCAGTACTTC. It translates to CASSSTGGETQYF.

J is TRBJ1-4 and V is TRBV5-6; 7 nucleotides line up with TRBD1. Germline CDR1 SGHDT, CDR2 YYEEEE. This CDR3 comprises 14 residues. The V and J ends lost 6 bases and 8 bases, in that order; junction bases with no gene match: 10. The CDR3 coding sequence is TGTGCCAGCACACAGGGGTTTACCGAAGAAAAACTGTTTTTT. Amino acid sequence: CASTQGFTEEKLFF.

In DNA form, the CDR3 reads TGTGCCATCAGTGAGCGGGGGAACACTGAAGCTTTCTTT. Residues: CAISERGNTEAFF. The chain carries TRBV10-3 and TRBJ1-1; no firm D call. V lost 2 bases, J lost 1 base, and 5 bases lay in between. The germline V gene has CDR1 ENHRY and CDR2 SYGVKD. The CDR3 is 13 amino acids.

This chain links TRBV5-4 with TRBJ2-2, with unresolved D. The V gene's germline CDR1 is SGHNT and CDR2 YYREEE (reference sequence). V was shortened by 4 bases and J by 4 bases, with 14 bases between the two germline ends. CDR3 size: 15 residues. CDR3: CASSIDAAGTGELFF. CDR3 nucleotides: TGTGCCAGCAGCATTGACGCCGCAGGCACCGGGGAGCTGTTTTTT.